The 12 T cell receptor beta chains listed next were all sequenced from one sample in a study of T cell responses to AZD1222 COVID-19 vaccine. Only in-frame clones appear in the TCRdb table, and some are missing; sequencing was by immunoSEQ multiplex PCR. There are 100,000 to 150,000 clones in the sample; 85% to 90% occur only once, and approximately 20% lies in the top ten. The starting material was peripheral blood, obtained on day 0 of AZD1222 vaccination. These receptors all come from an adult in good health.

This clone was detected only once. The chain joins TRBV7-2 to TRBJ2-2; 9 bases are shared with TRBD2. CDR3 length: 16 amino acids. CDR1 and CDR2 (germline): SGHTA, FQGNSA. The J segment lost 0 bases and the V segment lost 3 bases, leaving 2 bases of the junction unmatched. The chain's CDR3 is CASSFAGGANTGELFF. The CDR3 coding sequence is TGTGCCAGCAGCTTCGCGGGGGGGGCGAACACCGGGGAGCTGTTTTTT. Based on the CDR3 plus reference TRBV7-2 and TRBJ2-2, the full variable domain is GAGVSQSPSNKVTEKGKDVELRCDPISGHTALYWYRQSLGQGLEFLIYFQGNSAPDKSGLPSDRFSAERTGGSVSTLTIQRTQQEDSAVYLCASSFAGGANTGELFFGEGSRLTVL.

V and J are TRBV14 and TRBJ1-4; 7 nucleotides match TRBD1. Trimming removed 6 bases from V and 8 bases from J; junction bases left unmatched: 9. Germline CDR1 is SGHDN and CDR2 is FVKESK. This CDR3 has 14 amino acids. CDR3 in amino acids: CASSTGVLAEKLFF. In nucleotides, the CDR3 is TGTGCCAGCAGTACAGGGGTTTTAGCAGAAAAACTGTTTTTT.

The J gene is TRBJ2-6, the V gene TRBV7-9; 8 nucleotides line up with TRBD1. This CDR3 has 16 residues. V was pared by 5 bases and J by 4 bases, with 7 bases of the junction left unmatched. Germline CDR1 is SEHNR and CDR2 is FQNEAQ (reference sequence). The CDR3 region has the DNA TGTGCCAGCAGCATAACGACAGGGGTAGGGGCCAACGTCCTGACTTTC. Residues: CASSITTGVGANVLTF. Based on the CDR3 plus reference TRBV7-9 and TRBJ2-6, the full variable domain is DTGVSQNPRHKITKRGQNVTFRCDPISEHNRLYWYRQTLGQGPEFLTYFQNEAQLEKSRLLSDRFSAERPKGSFSTLEIQRTEQGDSAMYLCASSITTGVGANVLTFGAGSRLTVL.

This chain links TRBV6-2 or TRBV6-3 with TRBJ2-3, with D perhaps TRBD2 (6 bases). Germline assignment: CDR1 MNHEY and CDR2 SVGEGT. The CDR3 covers 14 residues. The V end lost 2 bases, the J end lost 2 bases, and 8 bases lay between the germline ends. The CDR3 DNA follows: TGTGCCAGCAGTTACGGGACTCTCACAGATACGCAGTATTTT. Its translation is CASSYGTLTDTQYF.

J is TRBJ2-3 and V is TRBV19; 11 bases match TRBD2. Unmatched junction bases numbered 5, after V lost 5 bases and J lost 4 bases. Germline CDR1 is LNHDA and CDR2 is SQIVND (reference sequence). The length of the CDR3 is 15 residues. CDR3: CASSPGLAAPDTQYF. The CDR3 DNA reads TGTGCCAGTAGTCCGGGACTAGCGGCCCCAGATACGCAGTATTTT.

This chain uses TRBV5-6 with TRBJ1-1; no clear D gene. The germline gives CDR1 SGHDT, CDR2 YYEEEE. This CDR3 has 14 amino acids. Trimming shortened V by 2 bases and J by 2 bases, and 10 bases separated the two germline ends. The CDR3 loop reads CASSLPRLNTEAFF. CDR3 nucleotide sequence: TGTGCCAGCAGCTTACCGCGGTTAAACACTGAAGCTTTCTTT.

The chain is built from TRBV2 and TRBJ2-7, with D perhaps matching TRBD2 (5 bases). Trimming removed 8 bases at V and 2 bases at J, with 16 bases between. The germline V gene encodes CDR1 SNHLY and CDR2 FYNNEI. CDR3 size: 14 residues. CDR3 region: CASLNIPGTYEQYF. CDR3 DNA sequence: TGTGCCAGCCTGAACATTCCGGGAACCTACGAGCAGTACTTC.

The chain links TRBV4-1 to TRBJ2-3, with TRBD1 identical over 7 bases. V lost 4 bases to trimming and J lost 3 bases; unmatched junction nucleotides: 4. The germline V gene has CDR1 MGHRA and CDR2 YSYEKL. The CDR3 totals 14 residues. The CDR3 sequence is CASSPGTATDTQYF. The CDR3 DNA reads as TGCGCCAGCAGCCCCGGGACAGCAACAGATACGCAGTATTTT.

V and J are TRBV5-4 and TRBJ2-2; D not certain. With 3 bases removed from V and 6 bases from J, the gap between germline ends came to 15 bases. The CDR3 has 15 residues. Germline V gene lookup returns CDR1 SGHNT and CDR2 YYREEE (reference sequence). CDR3 bases: TGTGCCAGCAGCTCGCCGTACGAAGGTGCCGGGGAGCTGTTTTTT. This codes for CASSSPYEGAGELFF.

This clone has only one observation. V and J are TRBV5-4 and TRBJ2-7, with 9 bases lining up with TRBD1. This CDR3 is 14 amino acids long. With 4 bases clipped from V and 2 bases from J, the junction kept 4 bases outside the gene matches. Germline V gene lookup returns CDR1 SGHNT and CDR2 YYREEE (reference sequence). The CDR3 nucleotides are TGTGCCAGCAGCCCGGGACAGGGCCCCTACGAGCAGTACTTC. Its translation is CASSPGQGPYEQYF.

The J gene is TRBJ2-7, the V gene TRBV9; 8 nucleotides line up with TRBD1. The germline V gene has CDR1 SGDLS and CDR2 YYNGEE. The CDR3 is 16 amino acids. After removal of 0 bases from V and 7 bases from J, the junction contained 12 bases not matched to a gene. The CDR3 sequence is CASSVGIQGAQREQYF. Here the CDR3 DNA reads TGTGCCAGCAGCGTAGGAATCCAGGGGGCGCAGAGGGAGCAGTACTTC.

The chain employs TRBV2 and TRBJ1-5, with D possibly being TRBD1 (6 bases). Germline CDR1 SNHLY, CDR2 FYNNEI. The CDR3 runs to 14 residues. V was pared by 3 bases and J by 5 bases, with 11 bases between. The CDR3, as DNA: TGTGCCAGCAGTGACAAGGGGGAGCATCAGCCCCAGCATTTT. It codes for CASSDKGEHQPQHF.